This T cell receptor (beta chain) stems from a study of type 1 and type 2 diabetes patients. Germline V gene sequence: CDR1 GTSNPN, CDR2 SVGIG (reference sequence). The CDR3 consists of 14 residues. About this clonotype itself: Mismatch with germline at one junction end may stem from a read error.

The PCR template was genomic DNA. The TCR beta CDR3 region was amplified using 30 forward and 13 reverse primers. In TCRdb, the multiplex PCR reads were re-called with MiXCR into one record per CDR3 protein. Among 280,000 or so distinct CDR3 sequences listed, more than 40% were seen once. Sequenced sample: peripheral blood mononuclear cells (PBMCs). This sequence originates from a man aged 18 to 29 with type 2 diabetes. J is TRBJ1-2 and V is TRBV30; 9 nucleotides agree with TRBD1. CDR3: CAWDRQGVTYGYTF. CDR3 nucleotides: TGTGCCTGGGACCGACAGGGGGTGACCTATGGCTATACCTTC.